This T cell receptor (beta chain) is drawn from a study of control samples from healthy donors and cancer patients. The trim removed 1 base at V and 7 bases at J, leaving 9 bases unmatched. The CDR3 is made up of 15 amino acids. Germline CDR1 SGHVS, CDR2 FQNEAQ. Assay used: immunoSEQ multiplex PCR; TCRdb lists only in-frame clones, some missing. The data show tens of thousands of clones, with about 91% seen just once and approximately 7% held by the top ten. This receptor was identified in a middle-aged man in good health. The sequencing sample was made of blood. The chain employs TRBV7-8 and TRBJ1-2, with 7 bases identical to TRBD1. The CDR3 spells CASSLGGGQFGGYTF. CDR3 in DNA: TGTGCCAGCAGCTTAGGGGGGGGACAGTTCGGTGGCTACACCTTC. The whole variable domain, remainder taken from reference TRBV7-8 and TRBJ1-2, is GAGVSQSPRYKVAKRGQDVALRCDPISGHVSLFWYQQALGQGPEFLTYFQNEAQLDKSGLPSDRFFAERPEGSVSTLKIQRTQQEDSAVYLCASSLGGGQFGGYTFGSGTRLTVV.